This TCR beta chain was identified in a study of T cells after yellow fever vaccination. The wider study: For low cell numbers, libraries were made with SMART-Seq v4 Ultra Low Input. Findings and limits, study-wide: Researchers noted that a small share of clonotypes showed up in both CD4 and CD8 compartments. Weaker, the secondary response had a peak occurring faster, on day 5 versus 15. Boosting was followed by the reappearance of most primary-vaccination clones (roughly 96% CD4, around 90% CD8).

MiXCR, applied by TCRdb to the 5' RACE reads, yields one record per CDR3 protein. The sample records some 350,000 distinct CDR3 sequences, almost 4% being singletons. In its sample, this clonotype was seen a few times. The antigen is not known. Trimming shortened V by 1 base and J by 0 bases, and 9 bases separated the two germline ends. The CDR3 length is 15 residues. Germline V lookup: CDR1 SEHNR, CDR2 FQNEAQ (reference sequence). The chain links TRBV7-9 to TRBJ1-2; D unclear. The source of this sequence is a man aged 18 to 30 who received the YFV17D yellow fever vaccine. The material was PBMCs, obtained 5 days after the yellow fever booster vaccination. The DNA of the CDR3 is TGTGCCAGCAGCTTAGGGCAGAGGTCTAACTATGGCTACACCTTC. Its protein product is CASSLGQRSNYGYTF. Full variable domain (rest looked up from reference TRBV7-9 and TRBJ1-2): DTGVSQNPRHKITKRGQNVTFRCDPISEHNRLYWYRQTLGQGPEFLTYFQNEAQLEKSRLLSDRFSAERPKGSFSTLEIQRTEQGDSAMYLCASSLGQRSNYGYTFGSGTRLTVV.